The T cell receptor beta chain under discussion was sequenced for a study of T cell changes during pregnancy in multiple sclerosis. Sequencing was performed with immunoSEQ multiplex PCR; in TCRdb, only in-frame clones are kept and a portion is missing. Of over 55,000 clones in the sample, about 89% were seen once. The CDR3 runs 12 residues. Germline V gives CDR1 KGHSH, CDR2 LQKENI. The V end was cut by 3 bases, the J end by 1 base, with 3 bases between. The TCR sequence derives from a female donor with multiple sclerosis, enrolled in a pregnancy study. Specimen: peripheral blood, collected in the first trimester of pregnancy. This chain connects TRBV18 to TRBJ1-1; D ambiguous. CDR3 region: CASSPGNTEAFF. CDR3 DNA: TGTGCCAGCTCACCCGGGAACACTGAAGCTTTCTTT.